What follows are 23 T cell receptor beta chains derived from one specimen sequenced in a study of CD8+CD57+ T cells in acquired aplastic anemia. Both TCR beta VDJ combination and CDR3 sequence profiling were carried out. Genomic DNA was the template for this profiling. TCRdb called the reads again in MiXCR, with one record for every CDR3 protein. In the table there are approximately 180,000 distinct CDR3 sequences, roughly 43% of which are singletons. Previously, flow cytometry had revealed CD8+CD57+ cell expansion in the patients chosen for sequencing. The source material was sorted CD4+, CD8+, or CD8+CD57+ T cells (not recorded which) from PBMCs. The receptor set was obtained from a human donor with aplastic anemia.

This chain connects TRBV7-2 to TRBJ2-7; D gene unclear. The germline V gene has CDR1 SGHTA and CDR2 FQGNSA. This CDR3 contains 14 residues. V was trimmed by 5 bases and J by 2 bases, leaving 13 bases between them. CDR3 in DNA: TGTGCCAGCAGCCGCATCCCTGGGGCCTACGAGCAGTACTTC. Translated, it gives CASSRIPGAYEQYF. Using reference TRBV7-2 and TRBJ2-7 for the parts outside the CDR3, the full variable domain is GAGVSQSPSNKVTEKGKDVELRCDPISGHTALYWYRQSLGQGLEFLIYFQGNSAPDKSGLPSDRFSAERTGGSVSTLTIQRTQQEDSAVYLCASSRIPGAYEQYFGPGTRLTVT.

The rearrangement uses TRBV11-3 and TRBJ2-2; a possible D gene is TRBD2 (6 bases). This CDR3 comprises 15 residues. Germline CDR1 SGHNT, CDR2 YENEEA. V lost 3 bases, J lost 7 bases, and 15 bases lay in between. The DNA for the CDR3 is TGTGCCAGCAGCTTTGGGGGACGGGAGAGCGGGGAGCTGTTTTTT. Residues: CASSFGGRESGELFF.

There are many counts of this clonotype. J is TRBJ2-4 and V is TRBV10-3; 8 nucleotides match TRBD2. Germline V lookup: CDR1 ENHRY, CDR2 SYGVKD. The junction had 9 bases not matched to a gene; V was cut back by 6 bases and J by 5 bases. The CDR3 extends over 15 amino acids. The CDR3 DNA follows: TGTGCCATCAGACCCGGGGGGGGATCGGAAAACATTCAGTACTTC. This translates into CAIRPGGGSENIQYF.

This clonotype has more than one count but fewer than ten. CDR3 sequence: CASSLGGREEAFF. CDR3 in DNA: TGTGCCAGCAGTCTCGGGGGACGGGAGGAAGCTTTCTTT. The V gene is TRBV28, the J gene TRBJ1-1, with D perhaps matching TRBD1 (5 bases). This CDR3 is 13 amino acids long. CDR1 and CDR2 from the germline V gene are MDHEN and SYDVKM. Trimming took 5 bases from V and 8 from J, leaving 15 bases between them.

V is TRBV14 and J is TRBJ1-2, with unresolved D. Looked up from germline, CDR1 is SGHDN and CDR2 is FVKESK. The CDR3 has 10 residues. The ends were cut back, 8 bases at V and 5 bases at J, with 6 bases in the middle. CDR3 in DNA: TGTGCCAGCGGACTGTATGGCTACACCTTC. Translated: CASGLYGYTF.

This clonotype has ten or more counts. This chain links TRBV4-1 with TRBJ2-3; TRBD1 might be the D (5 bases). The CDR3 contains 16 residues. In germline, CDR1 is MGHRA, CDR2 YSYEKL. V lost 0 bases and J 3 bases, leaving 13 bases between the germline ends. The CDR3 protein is CASSQDQGQGTDTQYF. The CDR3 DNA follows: TGCGCCAGCAGCCAAGATCAGGGCCAGGGTACAGATACGCAGTATTTT.

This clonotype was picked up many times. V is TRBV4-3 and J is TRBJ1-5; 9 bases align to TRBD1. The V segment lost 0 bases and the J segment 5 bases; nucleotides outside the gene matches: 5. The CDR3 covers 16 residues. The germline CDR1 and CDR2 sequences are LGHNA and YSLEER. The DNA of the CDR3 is TGCGCCAGCAGCCAAGAGGGGACAGGGTCTTATCAGCCCCAGCATTTT. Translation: CASSQEGTGSYQPQHF.

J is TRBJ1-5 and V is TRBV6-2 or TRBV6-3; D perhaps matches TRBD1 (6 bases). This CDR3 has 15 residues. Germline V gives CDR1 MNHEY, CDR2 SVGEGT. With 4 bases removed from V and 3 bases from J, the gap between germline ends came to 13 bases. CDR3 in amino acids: CASSSTGQTNQPQHF. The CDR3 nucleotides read TGTGCCAGCAGTTCGACGGGACAAACCAATCAGCCCCAGCATTTT.

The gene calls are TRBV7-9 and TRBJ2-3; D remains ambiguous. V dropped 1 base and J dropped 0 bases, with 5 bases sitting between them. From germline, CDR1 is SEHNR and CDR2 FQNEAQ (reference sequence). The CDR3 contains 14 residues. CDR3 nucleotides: TGTGCCAGCAGCTTAGGTTCTAGCACAGATACGCAGTATTTT. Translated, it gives CASSLGSSTDTQYF.

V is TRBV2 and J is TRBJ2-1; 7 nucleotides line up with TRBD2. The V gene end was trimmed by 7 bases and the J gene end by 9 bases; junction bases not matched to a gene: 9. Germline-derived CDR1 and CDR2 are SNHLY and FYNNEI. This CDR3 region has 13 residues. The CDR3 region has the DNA TGTGCCAGCACCAACGGGAGGTGGGGTGAGCAGTTCTTC. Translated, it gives CASTNGRWGEQFF.

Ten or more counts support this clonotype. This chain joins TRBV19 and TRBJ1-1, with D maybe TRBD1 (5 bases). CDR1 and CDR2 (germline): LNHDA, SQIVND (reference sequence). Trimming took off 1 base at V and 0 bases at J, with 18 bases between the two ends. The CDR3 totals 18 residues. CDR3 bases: TGTGCCAGTAGTATAGTTCTGGGGCGGCTGGGGCTGAACACTGAAGCTTTCTTT. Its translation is CASSIVLGRLGLNTEAFF.

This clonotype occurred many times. CDR3 DNA: TGTGCCAGCAGCTTCGGAAACCAAGAGACCCAGTACTTC. Encoded protein: CASSFGNQETQYF. The chain recombines TRBV7-2 with TRBJ2-5; D unclear. CDR3 length: 13 amino acids. The germline gives CDR1 SGHTA, CDR2 FQGNSA. V was cut by 3 bases and J by 0 bases, with 5 bases left in between.

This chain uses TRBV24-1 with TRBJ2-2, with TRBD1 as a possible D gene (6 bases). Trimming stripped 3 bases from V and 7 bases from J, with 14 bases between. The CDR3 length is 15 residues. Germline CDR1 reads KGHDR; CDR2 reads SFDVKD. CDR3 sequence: CATSDKQDSNGELFF. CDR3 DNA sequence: TGTGCCACCAGTGATAAACAGGACAGTAACGGGGAGCTGTTTTTT.

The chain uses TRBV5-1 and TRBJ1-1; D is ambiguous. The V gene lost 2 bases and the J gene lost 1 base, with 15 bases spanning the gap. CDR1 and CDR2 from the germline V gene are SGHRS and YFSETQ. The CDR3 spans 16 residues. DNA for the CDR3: TGCGCCAGCAGCTTCTTCGTGGGAGGCGGGAACACTGAAGCTTTCTTT. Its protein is CASSFFVGGGNTEAFF.

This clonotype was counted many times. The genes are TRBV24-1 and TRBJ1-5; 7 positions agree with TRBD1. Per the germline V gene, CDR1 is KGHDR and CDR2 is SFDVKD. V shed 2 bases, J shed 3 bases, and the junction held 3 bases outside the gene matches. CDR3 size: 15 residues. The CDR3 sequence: CATSDSTGVNQPQHF. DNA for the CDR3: TGTGCCACCAGTGATTCAACAGGGGTCAATCAGCCCCAGCATTTT.

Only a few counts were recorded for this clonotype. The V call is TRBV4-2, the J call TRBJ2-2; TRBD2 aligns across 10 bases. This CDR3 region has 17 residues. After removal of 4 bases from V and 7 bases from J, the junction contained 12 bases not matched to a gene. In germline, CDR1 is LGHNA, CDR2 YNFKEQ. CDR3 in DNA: TGTGCCAGCAGCCCCTCGCCAGCGGGGGGGCCCGGCGGGGAGCTGTTTTTT. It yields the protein CASSPSPAGGPGGELFF.

The CDR3 spells CASSLTGATTYEQYF. CDR3 nucleotides: TGTGCCAGCAGCTTAACAGGGGCCACTACCTACGAGCAGTACTTC. The chain employs TRBV7-3 and TRBJ2-7; TRBD1 is a possible D gene (5 bases). Deletions cut 0 bases from V and 2 bases from J, with 11 bases between. Germline loops: CDR1 SGHTA, CDR2 FQGTGA. The CDR3 is 15 residues long.

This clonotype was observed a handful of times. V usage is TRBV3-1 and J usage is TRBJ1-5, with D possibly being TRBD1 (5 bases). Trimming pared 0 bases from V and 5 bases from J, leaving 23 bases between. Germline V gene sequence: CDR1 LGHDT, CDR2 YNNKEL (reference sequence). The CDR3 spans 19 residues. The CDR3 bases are TGTGCCAGCAGCCAAGATCCAATACGTCCAAGGGGACTTGATCAGCCCCAGCATTTT. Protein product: CASSQDPIRPRGLDQPQHF.

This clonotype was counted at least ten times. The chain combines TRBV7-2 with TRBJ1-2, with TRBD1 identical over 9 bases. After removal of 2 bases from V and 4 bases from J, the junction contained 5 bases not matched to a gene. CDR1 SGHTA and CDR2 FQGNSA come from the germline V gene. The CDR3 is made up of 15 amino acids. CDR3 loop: CASSLTPGQGYGYTF. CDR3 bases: TGTGCCAGCAGCTTAACCCCGGGACAGGGCTATGGCTACACCTTC.

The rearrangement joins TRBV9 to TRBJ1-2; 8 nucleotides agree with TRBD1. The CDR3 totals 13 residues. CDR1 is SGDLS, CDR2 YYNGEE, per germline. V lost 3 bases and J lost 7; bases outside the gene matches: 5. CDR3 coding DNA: TGTGCCAGCAGCGACGACAGGGGTCTTGGCTACACCTTC. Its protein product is CASSDDRGLGYTF.

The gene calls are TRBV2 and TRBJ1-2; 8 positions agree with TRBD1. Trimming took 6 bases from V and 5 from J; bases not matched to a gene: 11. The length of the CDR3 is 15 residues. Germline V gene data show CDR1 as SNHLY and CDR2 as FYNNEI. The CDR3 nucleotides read TGTGCCAGCAGCCCTGGGGGACAGGCCTTGTATGGCTACACCTTC. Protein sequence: CASSPGGQALYGYTF.

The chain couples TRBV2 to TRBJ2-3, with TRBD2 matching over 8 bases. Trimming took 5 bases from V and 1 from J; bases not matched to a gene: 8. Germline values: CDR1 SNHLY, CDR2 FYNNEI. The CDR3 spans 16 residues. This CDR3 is CASSPGPAGGTDTQYF. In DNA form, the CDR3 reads TGTGCCAGCAGTCCTGGGCCAGCGGGGGGCACAGATACGCAGTATTTT. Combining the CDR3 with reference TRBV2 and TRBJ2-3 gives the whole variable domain EPEVTQTPSHQVTQMGQEVILRCVPISNHLYFYWYRQILGQKVEFLVSFYNNEISEKSEIFDDQFSVERPDGSNFTLKIRSTKLEDSAMYFCASSPGPAGGTDTQYFGPGTRLTVL.

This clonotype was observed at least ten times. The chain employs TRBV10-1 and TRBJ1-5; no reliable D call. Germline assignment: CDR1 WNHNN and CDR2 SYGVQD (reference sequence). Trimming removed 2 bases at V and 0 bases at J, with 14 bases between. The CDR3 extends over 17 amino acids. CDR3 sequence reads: CASSERVQDYSNQPQHF. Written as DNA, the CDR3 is TGCGCCAGCAGTGAGCGAGTACAAGATTATAGCAATCAGCCCCAGCATTTT.